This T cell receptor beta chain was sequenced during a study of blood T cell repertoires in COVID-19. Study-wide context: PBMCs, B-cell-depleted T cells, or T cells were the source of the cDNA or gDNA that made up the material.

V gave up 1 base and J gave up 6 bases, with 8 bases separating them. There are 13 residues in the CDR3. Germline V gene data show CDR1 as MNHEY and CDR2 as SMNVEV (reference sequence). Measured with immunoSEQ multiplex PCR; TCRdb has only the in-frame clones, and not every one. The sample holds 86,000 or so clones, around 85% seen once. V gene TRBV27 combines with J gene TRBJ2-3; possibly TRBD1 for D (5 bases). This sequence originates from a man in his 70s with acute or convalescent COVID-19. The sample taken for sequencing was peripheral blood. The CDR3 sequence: CASSLYRTDTQYF. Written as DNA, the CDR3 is TGTGCCAGCAGTTTATACAGGACGGATACGCAGTATTTT.